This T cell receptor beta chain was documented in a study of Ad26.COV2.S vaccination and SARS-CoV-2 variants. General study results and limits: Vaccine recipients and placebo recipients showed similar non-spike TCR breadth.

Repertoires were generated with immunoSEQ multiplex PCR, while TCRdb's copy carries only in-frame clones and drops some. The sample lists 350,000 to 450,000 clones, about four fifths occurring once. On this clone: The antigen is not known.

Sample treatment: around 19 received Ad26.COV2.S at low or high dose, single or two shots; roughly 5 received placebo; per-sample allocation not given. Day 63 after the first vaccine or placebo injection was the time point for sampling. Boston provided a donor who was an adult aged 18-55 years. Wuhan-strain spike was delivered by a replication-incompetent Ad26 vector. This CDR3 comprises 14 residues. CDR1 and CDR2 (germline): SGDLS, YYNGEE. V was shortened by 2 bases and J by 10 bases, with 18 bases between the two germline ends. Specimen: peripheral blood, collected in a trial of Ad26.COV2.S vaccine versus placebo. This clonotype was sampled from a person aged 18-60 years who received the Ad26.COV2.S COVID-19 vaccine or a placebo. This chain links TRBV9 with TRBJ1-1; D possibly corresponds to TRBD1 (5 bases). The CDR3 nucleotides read TGTGCCAGCAGCGTCGGGGACCAGTTCATGGTAGCTTTCTTT. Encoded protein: CASSVGDQFMVAFF. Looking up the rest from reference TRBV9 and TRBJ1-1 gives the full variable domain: DSGVTQTPKHLITATGQRVTLRCSPRSGDLSVYWYQQSLDQGLQFLIQYYNGEERAKGNILERFSAQQFPDLHSELNLSSLELGDSALYFCASSVGDQFMVAFFGQGTRLTVV.